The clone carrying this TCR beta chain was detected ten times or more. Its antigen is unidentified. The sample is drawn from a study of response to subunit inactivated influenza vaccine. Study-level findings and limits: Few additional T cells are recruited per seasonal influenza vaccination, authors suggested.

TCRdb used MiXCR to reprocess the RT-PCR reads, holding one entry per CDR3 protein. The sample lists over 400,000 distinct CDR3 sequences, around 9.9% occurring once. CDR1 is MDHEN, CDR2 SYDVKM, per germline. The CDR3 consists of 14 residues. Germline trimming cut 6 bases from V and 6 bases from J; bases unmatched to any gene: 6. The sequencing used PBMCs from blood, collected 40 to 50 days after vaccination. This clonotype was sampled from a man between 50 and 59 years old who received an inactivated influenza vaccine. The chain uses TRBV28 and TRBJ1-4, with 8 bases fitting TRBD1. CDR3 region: CASSPDREHEKLFF. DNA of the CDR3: TGTGCCAGCAGCCCGGACAGGGAACATGAAAAACTGTTTTTT. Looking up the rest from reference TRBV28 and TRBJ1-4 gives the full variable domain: DVKVTQSSRYLVKRTGEKVFLECVQDMDHENMFWYRQDPGLGLRLIYFSYDVKMKEKGDIPEGYSVSREKKERFSLILESASTNQTSMYLCASSPDREHEKLFFGSGTQLSVL.